A selection of T cell receptor beta chains follows, all from one sample in a study of T-cell memory formation after mild COVID-19. TCRdb redid the calling of the 5' RACE reads with MiXCR, one entry per CDR3 protein. The profile shows about 190,000 distinct CDR3 sequences, around 17% of them singletons. Sequenced material: PBMCs or a T cell subset sorted from them (not recorded which). Every receptor here comes from an adult woman who had mild COVID-19 (a few samples of this study predate the infection). Cell type and time point are not known. The CDR3 runs from the conserved cysteine through the conserved F or W. The D gene is left open where the match is weak. The size of a clone is reported for some rows only, either as once, few or many, or as a class for expanded clones.

V gene: TRBV7-2; clone size: few; D gene: .; J gene: TRBJ2-5; CDR3 DNA: TGTGCCAGCAGCTTCGGGCGGTTGGGAGAGACCCAGTACTTC; CDR3 protein: CASSFGRLGETQYF
V gene: TRBV5-1; clone size: many; D gene: .; J gene: TRBJ2-7; CDR3 DNA: TGCGCCAGCAGCTTGGGGCGGACTTCCTACGAGCAGTACTTC; CDR3 protein: CASSLGRTSYEQYF
V gene: TRBV5-1; clone size: .; D gene: .; J gene: TRBJ2-5; CDR3 DNA: TGCGCCAGCAGCTTGGCCATGAAGGAGACCCAGTACTTC; CDR3 protein: CASSLAMKETQYF
V gene: TRBV12-3/TRBV12-4; clone size: .; D gene: TRBD1; J gene: TRBJ1-6; CDR3 DNA: TGTGCCAGCAGTCTCGGCGGCAGGGGGGCGAATTCACCCCTCCACTTT; CDR3 protein: CASSLGGRGANSPLHF
V gene: TRBV3-1; clone size: .; D gene: TRBD1; J gene: TRBJ1-1; CDR3 DNA: TGTGCCAGCAGCCAGCCCACAGGGGGCGCCTCCACTGAAGCTTTCTTT; CDR3 protein: CASSQPTGGASTEAFF
V gene: TRBV7-2; clone size: few; D gene: .; J gene: TRBJ2-7; CDR3 DNA: TGTGCCAGCAGCCCCGACTTGTACGAGCAGTACTTC; CDR3 protein: CASSPDLYEQYF
V gene: TRBV9; clone size: few; D gene: .; J gene: TRBJ2-1; CDR3 DNA: TGTGCCAGCAGCGGCGTCGGGCGGCCCTCCTACAATGAGCAGTTCTTC; CDR3 protein: CASSGVGRPSYNEQFF
V gene: TRBV5-5; clone size: once; D gene: TRBD1; J gene: TRBJ1-3; CDR3 DNA: TGTGCCAGCAGCTCCTATCGGGACAGGGGGCCTGGAAACACCATATATTTT; CDR3 protein: CASSSYRDRGPGNTIYF
V gene: TRBV7-9; clone size: .; D gene: TRBD2; J gene: TRBJ2-7; CDR3 DNA: TGTGCCAGCAGCCTTCGGGGGGGGCCTACCTACGAGCAGTACTTC; CDR3 protein: CASSLRGGPTYEQYF
V gene: TRBV29-1; clone size: .; D gene: .; J gene: TRBJ1-5; CDR3 DNA: TGCAGCGTTGAGTCAGGGTTGGGTCAGCCCCAGCATTTT; CDR3 protein: CSVESGLGQPQHF
V gene: TRBV6-6; clone size: .; D gene: TRBD2; J gene: TRBJ2-1; CDR3 DNA: TGTGCCAGCAGTCCGACGGGGGGGATTCGGAATGAGCAGTTCTTC; CDR3 protein: CASSPTGGIRNEQFF
V gene: TRBV25-1; clone size: few; D gene: .; J gene: TRBJ1-2; CDR3 DNA: TGTGCCAGCAGTGCTCCCGGCCTCGGGGCTGGCTACACCTTC; CDR3 protein: CASSAPGLGAGYTF
V gene: TRBV20-1; clone size: few; D gene: .; J gene: TRBJ2-3; CDR3 DNA: TGCACGTCGGACTACCCCTGGCTGCCAGATACGCAGTATTTT; CDR3 protein: CTSDYPWLPDTQYF
V gene: TRBV21-1; clone size: few; D gene: .; J gene: TRBJ2-5; CDR3 DNA: TGTGCCAGCAGCAAAGAAGATAGACAGGAGACCCAGTACTTC; CDR3 protein: CASSKEDRQETQYF
V gene: TRBV18; clone size: many; D gene: .; J gene: TRBJ2-5; CDR3 DNA: TGTGCCAGCTCACCGAGGTACCAAGAGACCCAGTACTTC; CDR3 protein: CASSPRYQETQYF